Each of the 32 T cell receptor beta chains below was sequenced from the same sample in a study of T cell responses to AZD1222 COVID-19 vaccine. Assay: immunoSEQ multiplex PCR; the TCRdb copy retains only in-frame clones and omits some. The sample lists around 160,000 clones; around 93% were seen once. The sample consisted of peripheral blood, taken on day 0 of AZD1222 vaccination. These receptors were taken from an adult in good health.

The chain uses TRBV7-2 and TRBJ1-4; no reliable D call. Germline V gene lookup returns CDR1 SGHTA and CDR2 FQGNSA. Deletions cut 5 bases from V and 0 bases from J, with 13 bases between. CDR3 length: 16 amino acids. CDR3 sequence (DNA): TGTGCCAGCAGCCCTGATATGACGTCAACTAATGAAAAACTGTTTTTT. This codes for CASSPDMTSTNEKLFF.

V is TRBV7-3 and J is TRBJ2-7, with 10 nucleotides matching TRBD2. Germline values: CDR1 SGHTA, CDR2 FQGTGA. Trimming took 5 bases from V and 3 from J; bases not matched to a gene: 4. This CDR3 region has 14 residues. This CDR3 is CASSPGLANYEQYF. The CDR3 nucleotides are TGTGCCAGCAGCCCGGGACTAGCGAACTACGAGCAGTACTTC.

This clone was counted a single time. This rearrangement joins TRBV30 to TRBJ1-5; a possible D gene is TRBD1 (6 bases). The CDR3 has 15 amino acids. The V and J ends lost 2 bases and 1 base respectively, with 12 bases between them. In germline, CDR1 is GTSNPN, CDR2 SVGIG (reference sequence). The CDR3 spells CAWSTPGVSNQPQHF. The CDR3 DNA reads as TGTGCCTGGAGTACCCCAGGGGTCAGCAATCAGCCCCAGCATTTT.

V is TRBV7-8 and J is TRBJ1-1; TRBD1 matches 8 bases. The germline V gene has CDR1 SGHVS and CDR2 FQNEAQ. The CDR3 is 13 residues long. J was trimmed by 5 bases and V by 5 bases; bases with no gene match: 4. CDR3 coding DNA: TGTGCCAGCAGCGCAGGGGGCCGGACTGAAGCTTTCTTT. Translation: CASSAGGRTEAFF.

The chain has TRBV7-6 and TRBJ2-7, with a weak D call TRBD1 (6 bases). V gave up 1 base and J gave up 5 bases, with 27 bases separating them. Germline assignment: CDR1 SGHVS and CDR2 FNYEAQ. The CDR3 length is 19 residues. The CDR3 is CASSLGWGQGSPANHEQYF. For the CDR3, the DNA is TGTGCCAGCAGCTTAGGGTGGGGCCAGGGGAGCCCTGCCAATCACGAGCAGTACTTC. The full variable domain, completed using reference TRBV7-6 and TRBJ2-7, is GAGVSQSPRYKVTKRGQDVALRCDPISGHVSLYWYRQALGQGPEFLTYFNYEAQQDKSGLPNDRFSAERPEGSISTLTIQRTEQRDSAMYRCASSLGWGQGSPANHEQYFGPGTRLTVT.

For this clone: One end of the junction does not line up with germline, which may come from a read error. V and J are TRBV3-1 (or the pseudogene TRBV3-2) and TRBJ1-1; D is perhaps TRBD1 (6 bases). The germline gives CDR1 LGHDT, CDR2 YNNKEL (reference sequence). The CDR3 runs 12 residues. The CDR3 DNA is TGTGCCAGCCGCCAAAGGGGGACTGAAGCTTTCTTT. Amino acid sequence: CASRQRGTEAFF.

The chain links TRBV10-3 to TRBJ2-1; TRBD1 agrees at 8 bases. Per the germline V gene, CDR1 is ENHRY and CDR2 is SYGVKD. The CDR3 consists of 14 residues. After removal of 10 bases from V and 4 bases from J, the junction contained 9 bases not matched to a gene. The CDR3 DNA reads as TGTGCCACGAGCGACAGGGGTCGATACAATGAGCAGTTCTTC. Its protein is CATSDRGRYNEQFF.

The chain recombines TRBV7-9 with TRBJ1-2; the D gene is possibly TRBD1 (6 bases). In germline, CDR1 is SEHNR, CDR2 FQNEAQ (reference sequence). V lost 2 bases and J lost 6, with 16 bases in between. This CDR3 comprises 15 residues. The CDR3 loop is CASSLLGNRVNGYTF. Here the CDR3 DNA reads TGTGCCAGCAGCTTACTTGGGAACAGGGTGAATGGCTACACCTTC.

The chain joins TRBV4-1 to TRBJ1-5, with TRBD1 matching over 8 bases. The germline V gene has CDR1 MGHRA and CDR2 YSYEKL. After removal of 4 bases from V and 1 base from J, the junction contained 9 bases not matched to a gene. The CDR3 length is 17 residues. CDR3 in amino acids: CASSRLPTGESNQPQHF. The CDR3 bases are TGCGCCAGCAGCCGGCTTCCGACAGGGGAGAGCAATCAGCCCCAGCATTTT.

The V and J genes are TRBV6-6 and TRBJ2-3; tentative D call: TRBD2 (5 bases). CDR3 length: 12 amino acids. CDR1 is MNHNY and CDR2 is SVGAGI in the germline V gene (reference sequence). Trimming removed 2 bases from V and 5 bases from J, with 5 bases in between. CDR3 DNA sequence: TGTGCCAGCAGTTACCGGGGAGATACGCAGTATTTT. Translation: CASSYRGDTQYF.

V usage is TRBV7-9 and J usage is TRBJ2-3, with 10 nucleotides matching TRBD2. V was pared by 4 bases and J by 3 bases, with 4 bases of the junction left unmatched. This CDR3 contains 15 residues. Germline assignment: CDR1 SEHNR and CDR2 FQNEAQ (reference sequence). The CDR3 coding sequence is TGTGCCAGCAGCTACCTAGCGGGAGAAACAGATACGCAGTATTTT. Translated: CASSYLAGETDTQYF.

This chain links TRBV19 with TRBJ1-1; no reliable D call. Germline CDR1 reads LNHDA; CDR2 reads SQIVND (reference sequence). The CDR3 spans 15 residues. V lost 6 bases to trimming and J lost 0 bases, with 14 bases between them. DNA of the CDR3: TGTGCCAGTAGCATGGGTATACACATGAACACTGAAGCTTTCTTT. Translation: CASSMGIHMNTEAFF.

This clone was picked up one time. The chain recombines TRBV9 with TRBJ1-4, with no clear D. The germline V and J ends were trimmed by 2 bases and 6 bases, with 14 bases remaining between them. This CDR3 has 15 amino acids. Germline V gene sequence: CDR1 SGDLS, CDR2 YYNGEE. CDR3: CASSVGGGYDEKLFF. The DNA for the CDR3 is TGTGCCAGCAGCGTCGGAGGTGGCTACGATGAAAAACTGTTTTTT.

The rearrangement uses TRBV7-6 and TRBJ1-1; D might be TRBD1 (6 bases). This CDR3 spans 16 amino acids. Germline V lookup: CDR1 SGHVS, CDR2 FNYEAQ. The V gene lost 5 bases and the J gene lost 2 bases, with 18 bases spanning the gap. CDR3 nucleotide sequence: TGTGCCAGCAGCCCGACCTGGGGGGCAACTAACACTGAAGCTTTCTTT. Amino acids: CASSPTWGATNTEAFF.

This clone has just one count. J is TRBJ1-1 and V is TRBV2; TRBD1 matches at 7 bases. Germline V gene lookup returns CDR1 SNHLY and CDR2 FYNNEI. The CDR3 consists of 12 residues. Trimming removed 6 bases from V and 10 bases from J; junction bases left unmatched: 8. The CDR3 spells CASSPWTGRAFF. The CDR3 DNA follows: TGTGCCAGCAGCCCTTGGACAGGCCGAGCTTTCTTT.

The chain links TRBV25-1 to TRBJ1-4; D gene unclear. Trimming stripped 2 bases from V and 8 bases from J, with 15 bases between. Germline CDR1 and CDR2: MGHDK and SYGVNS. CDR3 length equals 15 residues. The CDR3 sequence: CASSEPGRKNEKLFF. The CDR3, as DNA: TGTGCCAGCAGTGAACCCGGACGGAAAAACGAAAAACTGTTTTTT.

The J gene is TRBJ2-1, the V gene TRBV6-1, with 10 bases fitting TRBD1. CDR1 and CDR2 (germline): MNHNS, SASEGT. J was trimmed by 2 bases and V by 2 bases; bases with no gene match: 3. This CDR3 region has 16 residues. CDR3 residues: CASSEPGTGAYNEQFF. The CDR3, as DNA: TGTGCCAGCAGTGAACCTGGGACAGGGGCCTACAATGAGCAGTTCTTC.

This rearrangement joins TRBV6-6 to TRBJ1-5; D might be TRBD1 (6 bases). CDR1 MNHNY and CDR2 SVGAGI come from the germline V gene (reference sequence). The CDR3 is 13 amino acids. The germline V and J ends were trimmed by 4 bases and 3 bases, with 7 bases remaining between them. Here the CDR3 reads CASSWTVNQPQHF. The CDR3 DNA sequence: TGTGCCAGCAGTTGGACAGTCAATCAGCCCCAGCATTTT.

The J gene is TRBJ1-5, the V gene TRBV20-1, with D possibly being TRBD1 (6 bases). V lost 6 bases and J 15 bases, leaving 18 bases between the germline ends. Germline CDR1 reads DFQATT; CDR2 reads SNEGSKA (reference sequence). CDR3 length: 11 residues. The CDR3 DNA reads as TGCAGTGCGAGGAAAGGGGGGATTCGGCATTTT. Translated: CSARKGGIRHF.

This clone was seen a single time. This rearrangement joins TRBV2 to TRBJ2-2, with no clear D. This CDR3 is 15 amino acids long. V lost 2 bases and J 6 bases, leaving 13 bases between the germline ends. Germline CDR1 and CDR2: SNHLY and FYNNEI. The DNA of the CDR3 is TGTGCCAGCAGTGAACCCGCGATTTACGCCGGGGAGCTGTTTTTT. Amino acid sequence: CASSEPAIYAGELFF.

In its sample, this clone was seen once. The CDR3 protein is CASSLRGVEEKLFF. CDR3 DNA sequence: TGTGCCAGCAGCTTACGGGGGGTAGAAGAAAAACTGTTTTTT. The rearrangement links TRBV7-2 to TRBJ1-4, with a weak D call TRBD1 (5 bases). CDR3 length: 14 residues. The V gene lost 2 bases and the J gene lost 8 bases, with 12 bases spanning the gap. Germline lookup yields CDR1 SGHTA and CDR2 FQGNSA.

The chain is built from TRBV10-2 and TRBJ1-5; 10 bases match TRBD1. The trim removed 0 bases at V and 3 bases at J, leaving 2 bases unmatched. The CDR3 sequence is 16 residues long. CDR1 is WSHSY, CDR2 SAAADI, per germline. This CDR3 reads CASSESTGGSNQPQHF. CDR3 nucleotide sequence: TGCGCCAGCAGTGAGTCGACAGGGGGCTCCAATCAGCCCCAGCATTTT.

The CDR3 loop is CASCRDTQSYEQYF. The CDR3 bases are TGTGCCAGCTGCCGGGACACCCAATCCTACGAGCAGTACTTC. The rearrangement uses TRBV2 and TRBJ2-7; maybe TRBD1 (6 bases). The CDR3 is made up of 14 amino acids. V gave up 8 bases and J gave up 1 base, with 15 bases separating them. Germline CDR1 SNHLY, CDR2 FYNNEI. The full variable domain, with the rest looked up from reference TRBV2 and TRBJ2-7, is EPEVTQTPSHQVTQMGQEVILRCVPISNHLYFYWYRQILGQKVEFLVSFYNNEISEKSEIFDDQFSVERPDGSNFTLKIRSTKLEDSAMYFCASCRDTQSYEQYFGPGTRLTVT.

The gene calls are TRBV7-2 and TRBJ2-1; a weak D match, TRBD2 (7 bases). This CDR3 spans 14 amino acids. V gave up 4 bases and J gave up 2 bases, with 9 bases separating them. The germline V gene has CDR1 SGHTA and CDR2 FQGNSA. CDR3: CASSSRGPYNEQFF. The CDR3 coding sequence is TGTGCCAGCAGCTCGCGGGGGCCCTACAATGAGCAGTTCTTC.

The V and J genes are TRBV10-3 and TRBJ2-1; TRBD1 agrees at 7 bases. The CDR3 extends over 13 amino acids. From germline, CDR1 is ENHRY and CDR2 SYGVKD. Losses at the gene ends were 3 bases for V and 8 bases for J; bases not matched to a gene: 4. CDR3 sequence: CAISEDRAHEQFF. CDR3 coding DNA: TGTGCCATCAGTGAAGACAGGGCGCATGAGCAGTTCTTC.

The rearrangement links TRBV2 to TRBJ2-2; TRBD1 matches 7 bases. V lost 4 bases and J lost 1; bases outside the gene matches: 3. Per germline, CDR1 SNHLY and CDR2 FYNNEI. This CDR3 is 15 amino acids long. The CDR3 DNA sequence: TGTGCCAGCAGTGGGGGGACAGTGAACACCGGGGAGCTGTTTTTT. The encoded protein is CASSGGTVNTGELFF.

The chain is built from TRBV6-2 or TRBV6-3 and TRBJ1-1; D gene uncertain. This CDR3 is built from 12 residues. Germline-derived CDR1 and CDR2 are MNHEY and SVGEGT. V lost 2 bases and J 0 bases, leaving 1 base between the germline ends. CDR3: CASSYMNTEAFF. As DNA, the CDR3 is TGTGCCAGCAGTTACATGAACACTGAAGCTTTCTTT.

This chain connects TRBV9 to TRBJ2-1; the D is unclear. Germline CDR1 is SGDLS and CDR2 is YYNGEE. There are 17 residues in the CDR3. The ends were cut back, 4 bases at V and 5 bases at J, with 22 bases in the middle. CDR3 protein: CASSFHPAPTSNNEQFF. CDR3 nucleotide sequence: TGTGCCAGCAGCTTCCACCCCGCGCCGACCAGTAACAATGAGCAGTTCTTC.

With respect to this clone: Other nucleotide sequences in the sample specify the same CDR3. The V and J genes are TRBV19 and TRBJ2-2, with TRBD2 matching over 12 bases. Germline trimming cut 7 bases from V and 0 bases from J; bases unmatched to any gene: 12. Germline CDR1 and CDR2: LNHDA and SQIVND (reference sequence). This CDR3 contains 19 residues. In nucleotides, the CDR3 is TGTGCCAGTACATCCACCGGACTAGCGGGGCCTACGAACACCGGGGAGCTGTTTTTT. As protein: CASTSTGLAGPTNTGELFF.

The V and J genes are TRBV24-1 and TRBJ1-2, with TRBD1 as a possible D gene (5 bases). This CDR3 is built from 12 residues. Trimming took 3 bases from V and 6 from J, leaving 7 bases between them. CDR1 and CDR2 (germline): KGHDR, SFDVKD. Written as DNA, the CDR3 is TGTGCCACCAGTGATCGACAGAATGGCTACACCTTC. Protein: CATSDRQNGYTF.

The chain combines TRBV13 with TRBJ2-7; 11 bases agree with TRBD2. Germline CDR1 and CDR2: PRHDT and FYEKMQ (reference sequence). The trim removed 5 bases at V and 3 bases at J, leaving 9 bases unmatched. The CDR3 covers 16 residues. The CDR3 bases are TGTGCCAGCAGCAACAGACTAGCGGGGACCCTCTACGAGCAGTACTTC. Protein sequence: CASSNRLAGTLYEQYF.

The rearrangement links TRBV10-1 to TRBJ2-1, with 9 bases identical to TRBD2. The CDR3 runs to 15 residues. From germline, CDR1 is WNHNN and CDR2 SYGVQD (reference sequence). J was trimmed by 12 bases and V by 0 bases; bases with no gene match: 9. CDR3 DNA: TGCGCCAGCAGTGAGTCAGCTAGCGGGGCAGACGGGCAGTTCTTC. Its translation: CASSESASGADGQFF.